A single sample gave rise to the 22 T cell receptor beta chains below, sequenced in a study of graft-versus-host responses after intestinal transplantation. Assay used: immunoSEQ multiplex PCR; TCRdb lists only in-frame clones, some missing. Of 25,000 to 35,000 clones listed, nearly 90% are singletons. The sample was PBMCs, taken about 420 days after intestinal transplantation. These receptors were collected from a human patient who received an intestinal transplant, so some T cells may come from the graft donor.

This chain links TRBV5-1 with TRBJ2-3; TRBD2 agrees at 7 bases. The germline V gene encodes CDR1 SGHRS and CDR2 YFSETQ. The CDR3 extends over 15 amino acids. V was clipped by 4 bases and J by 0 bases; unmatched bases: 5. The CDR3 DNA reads TGCGCCAGCAGCCCGACTAGCCGTAGCACAGATACGCAGTATTTT. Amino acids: CASSPTSRSTDTQYF.

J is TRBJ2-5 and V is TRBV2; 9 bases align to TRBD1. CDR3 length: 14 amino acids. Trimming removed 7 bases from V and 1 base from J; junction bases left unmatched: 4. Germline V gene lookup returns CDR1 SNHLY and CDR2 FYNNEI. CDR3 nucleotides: TGTGCCAGCAATAGGGACAGGGCCCAAGAGACCCAGTACTTC. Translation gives CASNRDRAQETQYF. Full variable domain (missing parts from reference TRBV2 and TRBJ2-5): EPEVTQTPSHQVTQMGQEVILRCVPISNHLYFYWYRQILGQKVEFLVSFYNNEISEKSEIFDDQFSVERPDGSNFTLKIRSTKLEDSAMYFCASNRDRAQETQYFGPGTRLLVL.

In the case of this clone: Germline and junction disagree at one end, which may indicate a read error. For the CDR3, the DNA is TGCAGTGCTAGGGGGGACAATGAGCAGCTCTTC. It yields the protein CSARGDNEQLF. The chain couples TRBV20-1 to TRBJ2-1; perhaps TRBD1 as D (6 bases). Germline CDR1 and CDR2: DFQATT and SNEGSKA (reference sequence). The CDR3 loop spans 11 amino acids.

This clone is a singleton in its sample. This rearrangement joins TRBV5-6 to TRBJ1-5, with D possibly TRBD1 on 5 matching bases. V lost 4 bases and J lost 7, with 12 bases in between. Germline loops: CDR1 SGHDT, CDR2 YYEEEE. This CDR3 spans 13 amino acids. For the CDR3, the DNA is TGTGCCAGCAGCCGTGGGGCAGGCCAGCCCCAGCATTTT. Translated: CASSRGAGQPQHF. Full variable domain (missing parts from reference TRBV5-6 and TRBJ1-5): DAGVTQSPTHLIKTRGQQVTLRCSPKSGHDTVSWYQQALGQGPQFIFQYYEEEERQRGNFPDRFSGHQFPNYSSELNVNALLLGDSALYLCASSRGAGQPQHFGDGTRLSIL.

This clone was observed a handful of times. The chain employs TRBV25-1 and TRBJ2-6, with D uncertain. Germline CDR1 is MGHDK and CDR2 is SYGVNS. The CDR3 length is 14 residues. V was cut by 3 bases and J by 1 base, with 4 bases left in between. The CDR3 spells CASSDISGANVLTF. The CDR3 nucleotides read TGTGCCAGCAGTGACATTTCTGGGGCCAACGTCCTGACTTTC.

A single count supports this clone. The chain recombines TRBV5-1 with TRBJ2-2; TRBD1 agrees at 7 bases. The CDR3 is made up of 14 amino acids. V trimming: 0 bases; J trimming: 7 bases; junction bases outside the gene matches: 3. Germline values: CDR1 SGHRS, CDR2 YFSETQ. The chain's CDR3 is CASSLGQGNGELFF. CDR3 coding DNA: TGCGCCAGCAGCTTGGGACAGGGTAACGGGGAGCTGTTTTTT.

The CDR3 nucleotides read TGTGCCAGCGGGACAGGGGGCGCGCGGACTGAAGCTTTCTTT. It specifies CASGTGGARTEAFF. V usage is TRBV2 and J usage is TRBJ1-1; 12 nucleotides match TRBD1. The CDR3 sequence is 14 residues long. The V gene's germline CDR1 is SNHLY and CDR2 FYNNEI. The ends lost 8 bases at V and 5 bases at J; junction bases unmatched: 6.

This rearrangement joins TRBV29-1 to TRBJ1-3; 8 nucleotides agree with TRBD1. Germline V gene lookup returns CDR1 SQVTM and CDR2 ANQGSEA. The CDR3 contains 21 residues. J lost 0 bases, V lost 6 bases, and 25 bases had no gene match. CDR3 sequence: CSVVIDKEDREGPFSGNTIYF. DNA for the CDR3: TGCAGCGTGGTAATTGATAAGGAGGACAGGGAAGGCCCCTTCTCTGGAAACACCATATATTTT.

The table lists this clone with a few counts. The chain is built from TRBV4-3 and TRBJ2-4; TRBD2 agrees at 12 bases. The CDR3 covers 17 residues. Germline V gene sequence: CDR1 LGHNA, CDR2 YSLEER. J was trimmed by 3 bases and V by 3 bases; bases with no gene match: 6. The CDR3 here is CASSQLAGGPVKNIQYF. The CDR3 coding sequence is TGCGCCAGCAGCCAGCTAGCGGGGGGGCCAGTCAAAAACATTCAGTACTTC.

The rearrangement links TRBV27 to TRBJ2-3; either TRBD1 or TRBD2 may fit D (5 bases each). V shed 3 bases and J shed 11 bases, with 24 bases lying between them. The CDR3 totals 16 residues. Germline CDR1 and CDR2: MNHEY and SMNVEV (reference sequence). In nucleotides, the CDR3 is TGTGCCAGCAGTTTGATTGAGGGACGGTCACAGATAGAGCAGTATTTT. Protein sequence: CASSLIEGRSQIEQYF.

The CDR3 DNA reads TGCGCCAGCAGCTTGTATGGGACAGAGAATGAGCAGTTCTTC. Protein: CASSLYGTENEQFF. The V and J genes are TRBV5-1 and TRBJ2-1; TRBD1 agrees at 7 bases. The junction had 5 bases not matched to a gene; V was cut back by 1 base and J by 7 bases. The V gene's germline CDR1 is SGHRS and CDR2 YFSETQ. The CDR3 contains 14 residues.

For the CDR3, the DNA is TGTGCCAGCAGCTTAGTGGGTAGCGGGAGGGATGAGCAGTTCTTC. Residues: CASSLVGSGRDEQFF. The gene calls are TRBV7-2 and TRBJ2-1, with 11 bases lining up with TRBD2. Per germline, CDR1 SGHTA and CDR2 FQGNSA. The CDR3 runs 15 residues. The trim removed 1 base at V and 8 bases at J, leaving 4 bases unmatched.

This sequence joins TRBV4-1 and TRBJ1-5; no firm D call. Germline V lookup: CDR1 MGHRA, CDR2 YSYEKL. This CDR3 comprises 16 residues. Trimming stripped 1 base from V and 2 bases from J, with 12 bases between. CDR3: CASSQVVDIGNQPQHF. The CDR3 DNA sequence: TGCGCCAGCAGCCAAGTGGTCGACATAGGCAATCAGCCCCAGCATTTT.

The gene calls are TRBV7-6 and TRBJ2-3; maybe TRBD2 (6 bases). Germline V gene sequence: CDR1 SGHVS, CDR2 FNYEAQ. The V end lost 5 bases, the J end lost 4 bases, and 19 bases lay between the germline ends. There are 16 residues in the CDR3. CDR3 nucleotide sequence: TGTGCCAGCAGCCCCGCACCGACTAGGCCCCCAGATACGCAGTATTTT. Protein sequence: CASSPAPTRPPDTQYF.

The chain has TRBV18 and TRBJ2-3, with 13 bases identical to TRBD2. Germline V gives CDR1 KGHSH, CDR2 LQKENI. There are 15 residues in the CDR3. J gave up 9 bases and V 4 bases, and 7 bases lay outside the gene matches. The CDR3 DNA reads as TGTGCCAGCTCACGGACTAGCGGGGGCCCCGACACGCAGTATTTT. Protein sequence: CASSRTSGGPDTQYF.

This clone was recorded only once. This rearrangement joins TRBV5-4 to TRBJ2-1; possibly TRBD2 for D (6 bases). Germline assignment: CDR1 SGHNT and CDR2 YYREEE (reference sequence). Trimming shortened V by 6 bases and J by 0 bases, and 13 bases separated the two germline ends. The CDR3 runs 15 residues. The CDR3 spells CASKSGGDSYNEQFF. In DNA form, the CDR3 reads TGTGCCAGCAAATCCGGCGGGGACTCCTACAATGAGCAGTTCTTC.

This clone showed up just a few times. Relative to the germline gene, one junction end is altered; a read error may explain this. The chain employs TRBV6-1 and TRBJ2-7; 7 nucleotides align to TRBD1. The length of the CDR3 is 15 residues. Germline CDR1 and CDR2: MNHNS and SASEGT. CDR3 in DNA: TGTGCCAGCAGTGAAGAGGGGGCACCCTCCCACGAGCAGTACTTC. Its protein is CASSEEGAPSHEQYF.

CDR3 in DNA: TGTGCCAGCTCGTTACCCGGACCCGGGAAATACGAGCAGTACTTC. It specifies CASSLPGPGKYEQYF. The chain uses TRBV18 and TRBJ2-5, with a weak D call TRBD2 (5 bases). The J call may be faulty, since TRBJ2-7 better matches the DNA end. This CDR3 comprises 15 residues. Germline V CDR1 and CDR2: KGHSH, LQKENI.

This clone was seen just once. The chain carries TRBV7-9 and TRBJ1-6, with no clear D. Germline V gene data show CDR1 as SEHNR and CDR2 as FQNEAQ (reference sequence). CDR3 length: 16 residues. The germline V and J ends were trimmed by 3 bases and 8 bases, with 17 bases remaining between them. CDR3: CASSFRAEYNHSPLHF. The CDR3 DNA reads TGTGCCAGCAGCTTCCGGGCCGAATACAACCATTCACCCCTCCACTTT.

CDR3 sequence: CASSMDRNYEQYF. CDR3 nucleotide sequence: TGTGCCAGCAGCATGGACAGAAACTACGAGCAGTACTTC. This chain joins TRBV11-2 and TRBJ2-7; a weak D match, TRBD1 (6 bases). The CDR3 has 13 residues. The germline V gene has CDR1 SGHAT and CDR2 FQNNGV. V lost 5 bases, J lost 3 bases, and 11 bases lay in between.

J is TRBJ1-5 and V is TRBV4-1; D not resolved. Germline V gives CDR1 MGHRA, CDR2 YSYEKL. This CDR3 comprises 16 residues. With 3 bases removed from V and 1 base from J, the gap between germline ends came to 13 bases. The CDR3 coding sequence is TGCGCCAGCAGCCAGTATGCGGATAGGAGCAATCAGCCCCAGCATTTT. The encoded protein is CASSQYADRSNQPQHF.

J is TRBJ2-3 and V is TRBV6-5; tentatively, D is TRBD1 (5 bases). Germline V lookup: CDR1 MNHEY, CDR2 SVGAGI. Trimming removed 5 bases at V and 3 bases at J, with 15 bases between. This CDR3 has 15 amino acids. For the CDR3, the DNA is TGTGCCAGCAGTAGAGGATACAAGGGGACAGATACGCAGTATTTT. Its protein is CASSRGYKGTDTQYF.